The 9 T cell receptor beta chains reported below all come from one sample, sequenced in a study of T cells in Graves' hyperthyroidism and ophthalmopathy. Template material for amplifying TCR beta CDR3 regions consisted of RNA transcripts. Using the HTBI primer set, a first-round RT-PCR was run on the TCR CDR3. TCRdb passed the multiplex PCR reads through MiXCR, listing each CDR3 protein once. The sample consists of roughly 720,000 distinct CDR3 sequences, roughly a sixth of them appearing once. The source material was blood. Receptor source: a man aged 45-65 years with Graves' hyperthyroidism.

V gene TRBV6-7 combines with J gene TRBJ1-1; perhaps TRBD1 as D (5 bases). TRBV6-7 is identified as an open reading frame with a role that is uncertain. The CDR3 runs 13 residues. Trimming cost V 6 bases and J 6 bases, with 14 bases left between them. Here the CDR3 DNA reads TGTGCCAGCAGCACCCCCAGGGACCCTGAAGCTTTCTTT. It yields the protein CASSTPRDPEAFF.

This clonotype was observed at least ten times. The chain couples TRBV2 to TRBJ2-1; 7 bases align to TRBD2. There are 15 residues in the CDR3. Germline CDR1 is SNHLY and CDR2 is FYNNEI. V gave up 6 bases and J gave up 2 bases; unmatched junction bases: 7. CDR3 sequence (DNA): TGTGCCAGCAGAGAGCGGGATGGCCCCTACAATGAGCAGTTCTTC. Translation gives CASRERDGPYNEQFF.

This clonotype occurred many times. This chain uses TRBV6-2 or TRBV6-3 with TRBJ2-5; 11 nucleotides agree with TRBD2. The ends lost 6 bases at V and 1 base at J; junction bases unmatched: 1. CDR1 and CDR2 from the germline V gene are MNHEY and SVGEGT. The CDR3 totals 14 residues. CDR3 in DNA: TGTGCCAGCAGGGGACTAGCGGCCCAAGAGACCCAGTACTTC. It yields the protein CASRGLAAQETQYF.

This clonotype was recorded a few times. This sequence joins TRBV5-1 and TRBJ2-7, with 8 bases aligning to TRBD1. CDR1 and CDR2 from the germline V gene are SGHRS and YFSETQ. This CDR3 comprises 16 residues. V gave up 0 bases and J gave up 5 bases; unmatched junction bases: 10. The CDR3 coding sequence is TGCGCCAGCAGCTTGGGGCTCGGACAGGGTCAGGACGAGCAGTACTTC. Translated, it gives CASSLGLGQGQDEQYF.

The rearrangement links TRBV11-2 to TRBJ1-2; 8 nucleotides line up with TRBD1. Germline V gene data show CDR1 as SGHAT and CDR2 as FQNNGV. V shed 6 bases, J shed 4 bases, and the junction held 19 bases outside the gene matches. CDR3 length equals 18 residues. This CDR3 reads CASRPLRGRGRLGYGYTF. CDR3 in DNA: TGTGCCAGCAGACCACTCCGGGGCAGGGGGCGCCTTGGCTATGGCTACACCTTC.

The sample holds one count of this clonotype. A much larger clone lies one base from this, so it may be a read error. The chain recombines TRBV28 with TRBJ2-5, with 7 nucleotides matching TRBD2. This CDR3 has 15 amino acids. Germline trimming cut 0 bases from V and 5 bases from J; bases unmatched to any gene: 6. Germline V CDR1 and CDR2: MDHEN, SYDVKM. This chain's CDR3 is CASSLWVEGGETQYF. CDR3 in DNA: TGTGCCAGCAGTTTATGGGTGGAGGGAGGGGAGACCCAGTACTTC.

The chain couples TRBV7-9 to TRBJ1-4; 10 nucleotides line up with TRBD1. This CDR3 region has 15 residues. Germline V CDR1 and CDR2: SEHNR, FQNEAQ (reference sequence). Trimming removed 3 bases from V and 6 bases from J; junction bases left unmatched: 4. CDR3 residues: CASSFDRGRDEKLFF. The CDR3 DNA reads TGTGCCAGCAGCTTCGACAGGGGGCGGGATGAAAAACTGTTTTTT.

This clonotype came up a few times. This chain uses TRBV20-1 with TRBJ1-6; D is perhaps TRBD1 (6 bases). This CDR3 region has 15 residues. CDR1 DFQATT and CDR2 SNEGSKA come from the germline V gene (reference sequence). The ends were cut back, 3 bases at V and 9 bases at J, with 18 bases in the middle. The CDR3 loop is CSASPEGGGISPLHF. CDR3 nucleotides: TGCAGTGCTAGCCCCGAGGGGGGGGGAATTTCACCCCTCCACTTT.

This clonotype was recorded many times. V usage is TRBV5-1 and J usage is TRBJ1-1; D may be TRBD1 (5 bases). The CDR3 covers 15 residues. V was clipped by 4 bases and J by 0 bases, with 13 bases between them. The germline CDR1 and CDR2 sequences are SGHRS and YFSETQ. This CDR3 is CASSDPDILNTEAFF. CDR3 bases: TGCGCCAGCAGCGATCCGGACATCCTGAACACTGAAGCTTTCTTT.